This entry concerns a single T cell receptor beta chain. Its antigen is not identified. Sequencing used immunoSEQ multiplex PCR; TCRdb keeps in-frame clones, though not all of them. Of about 68,000 clones listed, under 95% are singletons. This record belongs to a study of lymphopenia after photon versus proton radiotherapy. Study-wide points: Better survival with proton therapy was suggested as possible, not demonstrated.

Sequenced here: peripheral blood, sampled from a patient treated with photon-based radiotherapy. The sequence was collected from a woman in her seventies with pancreatic cancer.

The chain's CDR3 is CAISESADTQYF. The CDR3 DNA reads as TGTGCCATCAGTGAGTCGGCAGATACGCAGTATTTT. The chain combines TRBV10-3 with TRBJ2-3; no clear D. Germline CDR1 reads ENHRY; CDR2 reads SYGVKD. The CDR3 runs to 12 residues. V lost 0 bases, J lost 4 bases, and 2 bases lay in between.